This T cell receptor beta chain was identified in a study of T cell responses to AZD1222 COVID-19 vaccine. The CDR3 extends over 15 amino acids. Trimming cost V 5 bases and J 5 bases, with 18 bases left between them. CDR1 and CDR2 from the germline V gene are ENHRY and SYGVKD. Sequenced by immunoSEQ multiplex PCR; TCRdb stores in-frame clones only, minus some. The table lists 95,000 to 150,000 clones, 70% to 85% of them singletons. The sequencing here drew on peripheral blood, taken 28 days after the second AZD1222 dose. This TCR derives from an adult who received the AZD1222 COVID-19 vaccine. The chain employs TRBV10-3 and TRBJ2-5; D possibly corresponds to TRBD1 (6 bases). This chain's CDR3 is CAISPLTGSGETQYF. Written as DNA, the CDR3 is TGTGCCATCAGTCCTCTTACAGGGTCGGGGGAGACCCAGTACTTC.